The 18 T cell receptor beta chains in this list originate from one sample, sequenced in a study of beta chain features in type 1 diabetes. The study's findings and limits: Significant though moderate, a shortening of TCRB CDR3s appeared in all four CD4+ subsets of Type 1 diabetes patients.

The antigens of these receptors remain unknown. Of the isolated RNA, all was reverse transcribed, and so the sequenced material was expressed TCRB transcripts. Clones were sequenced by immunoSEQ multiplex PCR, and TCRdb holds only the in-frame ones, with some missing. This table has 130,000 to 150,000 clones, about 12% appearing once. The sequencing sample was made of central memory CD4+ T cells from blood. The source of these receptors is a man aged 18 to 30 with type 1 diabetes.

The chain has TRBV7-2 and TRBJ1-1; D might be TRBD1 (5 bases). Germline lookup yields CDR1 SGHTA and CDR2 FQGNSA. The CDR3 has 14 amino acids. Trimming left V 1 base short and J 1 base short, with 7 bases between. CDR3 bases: TGTGCCAGCAGCTTAGTTAGGGGGAACACTGAAGCTTTCTTT. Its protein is CASSLVRGNTEAFF. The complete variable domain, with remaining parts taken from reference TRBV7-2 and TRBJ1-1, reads GAGVSQSPSNKVTEKGKDVELRCDPISGHTALYWYRQSLGQGLEFLIYFQGNSAPDKSGLPSDRFSAERTGGSVSTLTIQRTQQEDSAVYLCASSLVRGNTEAFFGQGTRLTVV.

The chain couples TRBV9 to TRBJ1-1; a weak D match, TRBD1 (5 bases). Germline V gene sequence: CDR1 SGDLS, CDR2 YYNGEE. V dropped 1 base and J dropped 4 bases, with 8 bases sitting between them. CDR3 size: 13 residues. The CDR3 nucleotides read TGTGCCAGCAGCGTATTGGGGGGCACTGAAGCTTTCTTT. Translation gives CASSVLGGTEAFF.

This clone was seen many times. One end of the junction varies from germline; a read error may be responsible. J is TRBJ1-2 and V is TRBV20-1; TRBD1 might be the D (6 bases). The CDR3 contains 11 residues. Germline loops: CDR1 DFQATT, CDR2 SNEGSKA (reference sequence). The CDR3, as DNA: TGCAGTGCCAGAGGACAGTATGGCTACACCTTC. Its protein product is CSARGQYGYTF.

CDR3 amino acids: CATPGSPLNTEAFF. CDR3 nucleotides: TGTGCCACCCCGGGGAGCCCTTTGAACACTGAAGCTTTCTTT. V gene TRBV7-9 combines with J gene TRBJ1-1; D gene unclear. In germline, CDR1 is SEHNR, CDR2 FQNEAQ (reference sequence). CDR3 length: 14 residues. The V and J ends lost 10 bases and 0 bases respectively, with 15 bases between them.

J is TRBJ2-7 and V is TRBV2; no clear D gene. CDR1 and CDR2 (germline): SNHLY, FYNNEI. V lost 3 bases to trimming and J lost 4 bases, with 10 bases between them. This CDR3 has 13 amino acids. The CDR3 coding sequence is TGTGCCAGCAGTGATATCCCTTCATACGAGCAGTACTTC. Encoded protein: CASSDIPSYEQYF.

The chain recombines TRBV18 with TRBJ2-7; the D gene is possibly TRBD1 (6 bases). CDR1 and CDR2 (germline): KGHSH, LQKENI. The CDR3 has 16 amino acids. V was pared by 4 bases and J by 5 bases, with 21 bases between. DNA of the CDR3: TGTGCCAGCTCACAACAGGGTGGCAGGTGGGGTGACGAGCAGTACTTC. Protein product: CASSQQGGRWGDEQYF.

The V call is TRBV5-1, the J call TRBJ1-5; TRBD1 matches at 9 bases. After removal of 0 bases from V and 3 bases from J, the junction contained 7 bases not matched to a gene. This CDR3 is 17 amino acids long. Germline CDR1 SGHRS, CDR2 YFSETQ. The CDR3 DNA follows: TGCGCCAGCAGCTTGGAGCCCGGGACAGGGATCAATCAGCCCCAGCATTTT. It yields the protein CASSLEPGTGINQPQHF.

The CDR3 loop is CAWRVGYNEQFF. The DNA for the CDR3 is TGTGCCTGGAGGGTTGGCTACAATGAGCAGTTCTTC. The chain recombines TRBV30 with TRBJ2-1; no firm D call. The CDR3 length is 12 residues. V was trimmed by 3 bases and J by 3 bases, leaving 6 bases between them. CDR1 GTSNPN and CDR2 SVGIG come from the germline V gene (reference sequence).

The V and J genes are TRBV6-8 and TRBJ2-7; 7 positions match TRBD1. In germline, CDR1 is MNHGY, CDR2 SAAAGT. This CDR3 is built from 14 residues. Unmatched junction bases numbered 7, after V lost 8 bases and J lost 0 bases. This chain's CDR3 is CASSGQASSYEQYF. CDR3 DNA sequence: TGTGCCAGCTCAGGACAGGCGAGCTCCTACGAGCAGTACTTC.

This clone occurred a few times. CDR3 sequence (DNA): TGTGCCAGCAGCTTTGGGACTCCCAACAATGAGCAGTTCTTC. As protein: CASSFGTPNNEQFF. This chain links TRBV5-6 with TRBJ2-1; a possible D gene is TRBD2 (6 bases). This CDR3 has 14 residues. V lost 2 bases, J lost 5 bases, and 11 bases lay in between. Germline loops: CDR1 SGHDT, CDR2 YYEEEE.

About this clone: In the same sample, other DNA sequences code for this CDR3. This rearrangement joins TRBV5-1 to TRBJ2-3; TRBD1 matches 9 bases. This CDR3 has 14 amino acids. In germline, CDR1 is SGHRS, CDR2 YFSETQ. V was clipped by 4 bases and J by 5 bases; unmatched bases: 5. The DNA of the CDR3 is TGCGCCAGCAGCCCGGGACAGGGTAAAGATACGCAGTATTTT. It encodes CASSPGQGKDTQYF. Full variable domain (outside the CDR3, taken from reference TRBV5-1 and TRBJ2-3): KAGVTQTPRYLIKTRGQQVTLSCSPISGHRSVSWYQQTPGQGLQFLFEYFSETQRNKGNFPGRFSGRQFSNSRSEMNVSTLELGDSALYLCASSPGQGKDTQYFGPGTRLTVL.

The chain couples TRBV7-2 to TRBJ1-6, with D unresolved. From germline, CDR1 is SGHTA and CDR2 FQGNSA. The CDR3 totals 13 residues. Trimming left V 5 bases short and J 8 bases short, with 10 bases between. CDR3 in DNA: TGTGCCAGCAGCCCGAGTCCGTATTCACCCCTCCACTTT. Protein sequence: CASSPSPYSPLHF.

CDR3 sequence reads: CASTKPAGADTQYF. As DNA, the CDR3 is TGTGCCAGCACCAAACCCGCGGGGGCAGATACGCAGTATTTT. This chain uses TRBV7-2 with TRBJ2-3; TRBD2 aligns across 7 bases. In germline, CDR1 is SGHTA, CDR2 FQGNSA. The CDR3 contains 14 residues. V shed 7 bases, J shed 4 bases, and the junction held 8 bases outside the gene matches.

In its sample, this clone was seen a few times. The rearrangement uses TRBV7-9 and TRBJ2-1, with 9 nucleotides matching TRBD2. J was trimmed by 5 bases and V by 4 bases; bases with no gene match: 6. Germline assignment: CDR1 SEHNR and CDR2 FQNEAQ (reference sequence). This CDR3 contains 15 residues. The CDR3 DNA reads TGTGCCAGCAGCTCTACTAGCGGGCGACACAATGAGCAGTTCTTC. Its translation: CASSSTSGRHNEQFF.

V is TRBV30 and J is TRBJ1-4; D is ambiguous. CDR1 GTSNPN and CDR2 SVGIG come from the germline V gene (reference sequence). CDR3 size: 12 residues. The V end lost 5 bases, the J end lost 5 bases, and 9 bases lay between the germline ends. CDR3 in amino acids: CAWSGENEKLFF. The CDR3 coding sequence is TGTGCCTGGTCCGGAGAAAATGAAAAACTGTTTTTT. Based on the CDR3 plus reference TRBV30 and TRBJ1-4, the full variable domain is SQTIHQWPATLVQPVGSPLSLECTVEGTSNPNLYWYRQAAGRGLQLLFYSVGIGQISSEVPQNLSASRPQDRQFILSSKKLLLSDSGFYLCAWSGENEKLFFGSGTQLSVL.

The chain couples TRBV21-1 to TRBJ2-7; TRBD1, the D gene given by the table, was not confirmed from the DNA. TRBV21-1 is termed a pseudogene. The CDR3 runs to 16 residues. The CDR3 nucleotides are TGTGCCAGCAGCAAGCCGTTCAGGACAGGAGCGGACGAGCAGTACTTC. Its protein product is CASSKPFRTGADEQYF.

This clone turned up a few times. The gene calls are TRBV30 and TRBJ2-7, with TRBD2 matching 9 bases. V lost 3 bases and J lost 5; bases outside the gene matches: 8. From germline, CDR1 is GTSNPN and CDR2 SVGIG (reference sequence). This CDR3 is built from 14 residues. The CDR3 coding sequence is TGTGCCTGGAGCCCTTTAGGGACTAGCCACGAGCAGTACTTC. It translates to CAWSPLGTSHEQYF.

The CDR3 sequence is CASSRPGSLLEQYF. The CDR3 nucleotides read TGTGCCAGCAGTCGCCCGGGGTCCCTCCTCGAGCAGTACTTC. The chain uses TRBV6-1 and TRBJ2-7, with D maybe TRBD2 (5 bases). V was clipped by 5 bases and J by 6 bases, with 17 bases between them. CDR1 and CDR2 from the germline V gene are MNHNS and SASEGT. CDR3 size: 14 residues.